This TCR beta chain was identified during a study of cytomegalovirus exposure and HLA in healthy donors. To note about this clone: The antigen is not known.

PCR employed 60 Vbeta and 13 Jbeta primers. Clones were read by immunoSEQ multiplex PCR, and TCRdb kept only the in-frame ones, dropping some. The repertoire has fewer than 250,000 clones, more than 60% of them found once; the top ten carry 1.5% to 2%. General study points: Researchers reportedly found TCR beta sequences accurately predicted most subjects' HLA-A and HLA-B alleles. Later work associated 16,951 TCR beta sequences with HLA alleles at 0.05 false discovery rate. Versus the approximately 700-donor mean, an Asian-associated ancestry cluster reportedly showed fewer N-insertions in a later analysis. Across all donors, roughly uniform sequencing depth was an assumption of the presence/absence analyses.

Germline V gives CDR1 MNHEY, CDR2 SVGAGI. This CDR3 has 15 amino acids. Trimming cost V 8 bases and J 8 bases, with 21 bases left between them. Sequencing was carried out using PBMCs. The origin of this receptor is a woman aged 30 to 39 in good health and CMV-seronegative. V and J are TRBV6-5 and TRBJ1-4; the D gene is possibly TRBD1 (5 bases). CDR3 DNA sequence: TGTGCCAGCGGACTAAGGACATCCTTGGGGGAAAAACTGTTTTTT. It yields the protein CASGLRTSLGEKLFF.